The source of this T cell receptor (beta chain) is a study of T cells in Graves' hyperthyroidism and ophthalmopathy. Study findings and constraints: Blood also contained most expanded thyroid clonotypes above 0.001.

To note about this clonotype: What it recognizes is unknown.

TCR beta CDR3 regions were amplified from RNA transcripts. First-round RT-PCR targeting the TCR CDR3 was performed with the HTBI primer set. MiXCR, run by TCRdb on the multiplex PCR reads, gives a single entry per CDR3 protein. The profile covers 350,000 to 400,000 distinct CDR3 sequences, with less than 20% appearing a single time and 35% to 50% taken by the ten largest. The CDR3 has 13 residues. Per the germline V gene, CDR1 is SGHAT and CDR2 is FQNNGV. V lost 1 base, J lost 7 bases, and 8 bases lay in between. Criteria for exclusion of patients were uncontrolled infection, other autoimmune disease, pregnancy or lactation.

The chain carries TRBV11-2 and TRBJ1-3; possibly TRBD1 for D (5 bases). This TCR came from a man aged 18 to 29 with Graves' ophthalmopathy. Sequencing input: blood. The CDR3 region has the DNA TGTGCCAGCAGCTTAGGCAGGGCCAACACCATATATTTT. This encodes CASSLGRANTIYF.